This T cell receptor beta chain is from a study of blood T cell repertoires in COVID-19 (dated by TCRdb to 2020 to 2021). With regard to the full study: Samples covering the acute and convalescent phases of COVID-19 were provided by collaborators in the United States, Italy and Spain. The prospective study material was composed of cDNA or gDNA derived from T cells, B-cell-depleted T cells, or PBMCs. Subjects who had been exposed to COVID-19, were actively infected with it, or had recovered from it provided the deeply sampled blood TCRbeta repertoires that made up the dataset. The repertoires were made available in a free public database intended to serve as a resource for research on the immune response to SARS-CoV-2. The samples were drawn from the first 160 participants of the ongoing ImmuneRACE study and from 950 to 1,500 subjects provided by 6 global collaborators. The sample metadata nearly always contained a de-identified subject ID, COVID-19 status, age in years and sex. Where HLA class I and class II types were available, the types were taken from metadata supplied by the sample provider, not from assay-based typing. The paper's findings and limits, for the study overall: The quantity of clinical and demographic metadata differed by source and by participant and was supplied without curation.

The immunoSEQ Assay, a bias-controlled multiplex PCR, was used to amplify TCRbeta CDR3 regions from genomic DNA. The original pipeline was this. Nucleated cell counts per sample were estimated from amplification of reference gene primers within the assay. To quantify the absolute abundance of each unique TCRbeta CDR3 rearrangement, sequence reads were collapsed and filtered. For each sample, productive Simpson clonality was calculated as the square root of Simpson's diversity index over productive rearrangements. Held by TCRdb, this immuneACCESS table contains in-frame sequences only and omits some clones. Under half of the omission traces to an unresolved V gene where checked; the cause of the rest is unknown. That table furnishes V, J and clone size, whereas the DNA furnished D and trimming. This sample has 150,000 to 200,000 clones in its table, and 85% of those were observed once. The top ten constitute about 3.3% of the sample.

Collaborating institutions collected whole blood in K2EDTA tubes following their own protocols. Collaborator samples were shipped for TCRbeta analysis as frozen whole blood, isolated PBMCs, or DNA extracted from either sample type. The CDR3 sequence holds 16 residues, the cysteine and phenylalanine included. Just CDR3 DNA is preserved here, 48 bases in frame from base 1. Trimming at the junction amounts to 4 bases on V and 0 bases on J, and the germline ends lie 11 bases apart. For CDR1 and CDR2, the germline V gene lists SGHRS and YFSETQ. With respect to this clone: Its cognate antigen has yet to be identified. Nothing much larger sits one base from this clone, and base qualities are not available.

The chain is assembled from TRBV5-1 and TRBJ1-6, with TRBD1 perhaps the D gene, on 5 matching bases. The TCR originated in a human donor with acute or convalescent COVID-19. The donor label of this sample is uncertain. Sequenced sample: peripheral blood. The nucleotide sequence is TGCGCCAGCAGCCGGGACTCCCGCTCCTATAATTCACCCCTCCACTTT. This gives the protein CASSRDSRSYNSPLHF.